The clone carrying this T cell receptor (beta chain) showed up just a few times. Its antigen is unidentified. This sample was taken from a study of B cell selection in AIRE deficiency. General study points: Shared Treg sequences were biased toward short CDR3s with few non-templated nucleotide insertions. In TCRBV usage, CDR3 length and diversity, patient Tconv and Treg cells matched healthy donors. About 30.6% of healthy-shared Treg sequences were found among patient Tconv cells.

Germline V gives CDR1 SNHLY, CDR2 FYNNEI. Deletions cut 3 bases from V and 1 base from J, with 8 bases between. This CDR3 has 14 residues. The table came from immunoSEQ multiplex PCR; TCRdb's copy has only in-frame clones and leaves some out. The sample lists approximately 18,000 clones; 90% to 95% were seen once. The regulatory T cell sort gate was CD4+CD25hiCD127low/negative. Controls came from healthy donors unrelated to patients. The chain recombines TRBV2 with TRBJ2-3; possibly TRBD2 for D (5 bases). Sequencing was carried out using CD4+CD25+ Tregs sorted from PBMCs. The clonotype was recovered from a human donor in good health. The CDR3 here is CASSDREGTDTQYF. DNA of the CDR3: TGTGCCAGCAGTGACCGGGAAGGCACAGATACGCAGTATTTT.